This T cell receptor (beta chain) is from a study of blood T cell repertoires in COVID-19. Study overall: Some COVID-19 samples were acute and others convalescent; all came from the United States, Italy and Spain. From T cells, B-cell-depleted T cells, or PBMCs came the material, which was cDNA or gDNA.

Participants were aged about 18 to 100 years from approximately 25 US areas. There are a few counts of this clone. The authors' processing: Amplified reference gene primers provided the basis for estimating nucleated cell counts. The protocol was immunoSEQ multiplex PCR, while the TCRdb copy is restricted to in-frame clones and leaves out a portion. D and trimming were read from the DNA, whereas the V and J calls and clone size are those reported in that table. The data hold approximately 50,000 clones, with more than 75% observed a single time. Germline CDR1 reads MDHEN; CDR2 reads SYDVKM. The CDR3 extends over 14 amino acids. Trimming pared 1 base from V and 10 bases from J, leaving 16 bases between.

Source material: PBMCs or T cells enriched from blood (not recorded which). This TCR derives from a woman in her forties or fifties with acute COVID-19. The genes are TRBV28 and TRBJ1-1, with D maybe TRBD1 (6 bases). CDR3 amino acids: CASSLSSTGRRAFF. CDR3 nucleotides: TGTGCCAGCAGTTTATCCTCAACAGGGCGGCGAGCTTTCTTT.